These 4 T cell receptor beta chains share one sample of origin, sequenced in a study of control samples from healthy donors and cancer patients (dated by TCRdb to 2020 to 2021). The library was made by the immunoSEQ multiplex PCR assay. Held by TCRdb, this immuneACCESS table contains in-frame sequences only and omits some clones. Under half of the omission traces to an unresolved V gene where checked; the cause of the rest is unknown. This sample lists roughly 89,000 clones; around 91% were detected once. The ten top clones hold 15% to 20% of the sample. Sequences were obtained from blood. These receptors were obtained from a man aged 45-65 years in good health.

The DNA for the CDR3 is TGCGCCAGCAGCTTCACAGGGAACTCCTACGAGCAGTACTTC. Its protein product is CASSFTGNSYEQYF. The V and J genes are TRBV5-1 and TRBJ2-7; D may be TRBD1 (6 bases). The CDR3 is made up of 14 amino acids. V was cut by 2 bases and J by 0 bases, with 9 bases left in between. Germline CDR1 and CDR2: SGHRS and YFSETQ. Variable domain in full (rest from reference TRBV5-1 and TRBJ2-7): KAGVTQTPRYLIKTRGQQVTLSCSPISGHRSVSWYQQTPGQGLQFLFEYFSETQRNKGNFPGRFSGRQFSNSRSEMNVSTLELGDSALYLCASSFTGNSYEQYFGPGTRLTVT.

In DNA, the CDR3 is TGTGCCAGCAGTCCCACAGGGGGGGGCACCGGGGAGCTGTTTTTT. Translation gives CASSPTGGGTGELFF. The gene calls are TRBV6-2 or TRBV6-3 and TRBJ2-2, with D maybe TRBD1 (8 bases). Trimming took 5 bases from V and 4 from J, leaving 14 bases between them. The CDR3 runs 15 residues. The germline CDR1 and CDR2 sequences are MNHEY and SVGEGT.

This rearrangement joins TRBV6-2 or TRBV6-3 to TRBJ2-5, with D possibly matching TRBD2 (5 bases). CDR3 length equals 15 residues. V lost 3 bases to trimming and J lost 5 bases, with 16 bases between them. Looked up from germline, CDR1 is MNHEY and CDR2 is SVGEGT. CDR3 region: CASSYLGTSGETQYF. CDR3 in DNA: TGTGCCAGCAGTTATCTGGGAACATCGGGGGAGACCCAGTACTTC.

This rearrangement joins TRBV12-3 or TRBV12-4 to TRBJ1-3, with D unclear. The V gene lost 7 bases and the J gene lost 2 bases, with 6 bases spanning the gap. The CDR3 has 12 residues. CDR3 region: CASTGTGNTIYF. The CDR3 DNA follows: TGTGCCAGCACCGGAACTGGAAACACCATATATTTT.